These 5 T cell receptor beta chains came from one sample sequenced in a study of spatial heterogeneity in lung cancer. The time point is: blood at routine non-recurrence follow-up after resection. Whole RNA was taken from tumor, nontumor lung or frozen PBMC; it was then sequenced unsorted. One entry per CDR3 protein results from TCRdb running MiXCR on the 5' RACE reads. The data show roughly 120,000 distinct CDR3 sequences, with 10% to 15% seen just once and around 17% held by the top ten. The sequencing here drew on PBMCs, taken at follow-up. The source is a male donor with early-stage non-small cell lung cancer.

This clonotype has at least ten counts. The genes are TRBV4-2 and TRBJ1-1, with 8 positions matching TRBD1. CDR3 length: 14 amino acids. Germline V gene sequence: CDR1 LGHNA, CDR2 YNFKEQ. Losses at the gene ends were 2 bases for V and 10 bases for J; bases not matched to a gene: 9. CDR3: CASSQLGGGQGAFF. DNA of the CDR3: TGTGCCAGCAGCCAACTTGGGGGCGGACAGGGAGCTTTCTTT.

This clonotype was found many times. The chain has TRBV29-1 and TRBJ1-5; the D is unclear. V was trimmed by 4 bases and J by 0 bases, leaving 7 bases between them. This CDR3 has 13 amino acids. Germline CDR1 and CDR2: SQVTM and ANQGSEA. CDR3 residues: CSVAENSNQPQHF. The CDR3 DNA is TGCAGCGTTGCGGAGAATAGCAATCAGCCCCAGCATTTT.

This clonotype was seen ten or more times. V and J are TRBV24-1 and TRBJ1-5; D gene uncertain. V was shortened by 6 bases and J by 2 bases, with 10 bases between the two germline ends. The CDR3 loop spans 14 amino acids. CDR1 and CDR2 from the germline V gene are KGHDR and SFDVKD. CDR3 coding DNA: TGTGCCACCAGTCAGGACGGGCGCAATCAGCCCCAGCATTTT. Its protein is CATSQDGRNQPQHF.

In its sample, this clonotype was seen a few times. The chain uses TRBV6-1 and TRBJ1-1; TRBD1 matches at 8 bases. Germline loops: CDR1 MNHNS, CDR2 SASEGT. The CDR3 loop spans 16 amino acids. Germline trimming cut 8 bases from V and 3 bases from J; bases unmatched to any gene: 14. CDR3 amino acids: CASYPEGQAFYTEAFF. The CDR3 nucleotides are TGTGCCAGCTATCCGGAGGGACAGGCATTTTACACTGAAGCTTTCTTT.

A word on this clonotype: The junction departs from germline at one end; a sequencing error may be responsible. The chain uses TRBV3-1 and TRBJ1-1, with D perhaps matching TRBD1 (5 bases). Germline-derived CDR1 and CDR2 are LGHDT and YNNKEL (reference sequence). The length of the CDR3 is 14 residues. The CDR3: CAGSLVRDRAEAFF. CDR3 sequence (DNA): TGTGCCGGCAGCCTCGTCCGGGACCGTGCTGAAGCTTTCTTT.